The T cell receptor beta chain described here comes from a study of identical twins. TCRdb processed the 5' RACE reads anew with MiXCR; each CDR3 protein has one entry. The sample lists hundreds of thousands of distinct CDR3 sequences, approximately 18% seen once, with about an eighth in the top ten. Findings of the study overall: Clonotypes of the beta chain that were abundant in cord blood carried fewer insertions (memory repertoires showed none). Analyses based on zero insertions could be partly confounded by invariant MAIT and iNKT cells.

To note about this clonotype: Its target is not known.

CDR1 is LGHNA, CDR2 YSLEER, per germline. V was shortened by 0 bases and J by 5 bases, with 13 bases between the two germline ends. This CDR3 has 15 amino acids. These data were also filed under a second study, of T cells expressing NK-cell markers. As that study records: It is unclear if expanded NKG2C-expressing clones target HCMV antigens.

This receptor was taken from a woman younger than 30 in good health. Sequenced material: PBMCs. The V call is TRBV4-3, the J call TRBJ2-5; tentatively, D is TRBD2 (5 bases). CDR3: CASSQDMPGGETQYF. DNA for the CDR3: TGCGCCAGCAGCCAAGATATGCCAGGCGGGGAGACCCAGTACTTC.